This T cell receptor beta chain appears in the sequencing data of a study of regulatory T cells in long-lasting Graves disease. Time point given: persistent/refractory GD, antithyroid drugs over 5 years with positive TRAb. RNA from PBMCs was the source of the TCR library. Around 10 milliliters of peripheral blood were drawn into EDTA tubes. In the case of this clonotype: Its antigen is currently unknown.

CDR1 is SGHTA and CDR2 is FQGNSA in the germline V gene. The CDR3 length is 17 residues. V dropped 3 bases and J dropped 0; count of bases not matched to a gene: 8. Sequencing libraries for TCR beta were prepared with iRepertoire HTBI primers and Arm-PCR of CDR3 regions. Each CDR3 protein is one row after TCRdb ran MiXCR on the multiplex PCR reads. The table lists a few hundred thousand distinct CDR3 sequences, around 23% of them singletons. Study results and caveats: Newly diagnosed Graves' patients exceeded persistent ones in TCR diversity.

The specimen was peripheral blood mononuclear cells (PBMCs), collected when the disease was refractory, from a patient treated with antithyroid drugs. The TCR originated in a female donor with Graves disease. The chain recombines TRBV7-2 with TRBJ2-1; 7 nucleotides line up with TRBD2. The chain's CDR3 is CASSFLSGSSSYNEQFF. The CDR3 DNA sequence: TGTGCCAGCAGCTTCCTTAGCGGGTCGAGCTCCTACAATGAGCAGTTCTTC.